The rows below give T cell receptor beta chains drawn from one sample of a study of radiation and T cells in renal cell carcinoma. Sequencing used immunoSEQ multiplex PCR; TCRdb keeps in-frame clones, though not all of them. The repertoire holds 150,000 or so clones, with 88% as singletons. The sample here was blood, taken from a patient whose treatment included radiotherapy and nephrectomy. The receptor source for this set is a woman in her seventies with renal cell carcinoma. CDR3s include the opening cysteine and the closing phenylalanine or tryptophan. A D gene is named only where the DNA matches it firmly. A row's size may be missing; if present it is once, few, many or a size class.

d_call j_call clone_size v_call cdr3_aa
. TRBJ1-5 . TRBV7-9 CASSSASSNQPQHF
. TRBJ2-5 once TRBV6-1 CASSEARGYQETQYF
. TRBJ2-7 . TRBV19 CASSIDQGQGSYEQYF
TRBD2 TRBJ2-1 . TRBV9 CASSVAGGGSNEQFF
TRBD2 TRBJ2-1 . TRBV7-2 CASSLGLAAYNEQFF
. TRBJ1-1 . TRBV30 CAWREQGFGPEAFF
TRBD1 TRBJ2-7 . TRBV2 CASSVLQGSEQYF
. TRBJ2-7 once TRBV5-6 CASSFQGPTPYEQYF
. TRBJ1-4 . TRBV7-2 CASSLGGVVDEKLFF
. TRBJ2-1 once TRBV28 CASTPDRLGNEQFF
. TRBJ2-7 . TRBV4-3 CASSQKGSGVRNF
. TRBJ1-5 . TRBV2 CASSVGRDSNQPQHF
. TRBJ1-1 . TRBV5-1 CASSLPGVYEAFF
. TRBJ2-6 . TRBV2 CASRYGGGANVLTF
. TRBJ2-1 few TRBV20-1 CSTYSYNEQFF
. TRBJ1-1 . TRBV18 CASSDRRRSNTEAFF
TRBD2 TRBJ2-2 . TRBV10-3 CAISAGGNTGELFF
TRBD1 TRBJ2-1 . TRBV9 CASSPPRGLYNEQFF
. TRBJ1-2 . TRBV25-1 CASSDHGGEGAYGYTF
. TRBJ2-3 . TRBV29-1 CSDADVDTQYF
TRBD1 TRBJ1-6 . TRBV18 CASSLGQGDNSPLHF
. TRBJ2-7 . TRBV19 CASSIGAGNPYEQYF